Listed here is a single T cell receptor beta chain. The data belong to a study of shared clonotypes between healthy human individuals. Study details: Donors consisted of two women and three men between 18 and 49.

Measured with immunoSEQ multiplex PCR; TCRdb has only the in-frame clones, and not every one. The data show about 2.4 million clones, 93% seen once. The CDR3 length is 13 residues. Germline assignment: CDR1 MNHEY and CDR2 SMNVEV (reference sequence). Unmatched junction bases numbered 3, after V lost 6 bases and J lost 5 bases. The genes are TRBV27 and TRBJ2-7; the match to TRBD2 covers 11 bases. The sample comprised naive CD4+ T cells from PBMCs. The subset: CD45RA+ positively selected. The clonotype comes from a man aged 18 to 29 in good health. Some clones in this sample may be carry-over from other donors' samples. This CDR3 is CASRTSGRNEQYF. CDR3 coding DNA: TGTGCCAGCAGAACTAGCGGGAGAAACGAGCAGTACTTC.